Many counts were recorded for the clone carrying this T cell receptor (beta chain). What it binds is not known. The CDR3 extends 3 residues past the end of the read, so its final part is completed from the germline J gene. The data belong to a study of T cell clonality in common variable immunodeficiency. Caucasian heritage predominated among both patients and controls. The assay was immunoSEQ multiplex PCR, and TCRdb's table has in-frame clones only and misses some. The profile covers approximately 51,000 clones, none occurring a single time. Study-wide findings and caveats: TCRbeta clonality was increased in CVID versus healthy controls. Patient heterogeneity in the CVID cohort limited correlations between repertoire features and clinical complications. Compared with controls, CVID subjects had fewer shared TCRbeta clones.

The CDR3 totals 13 residues. Trimming shortened V by 5 bases and J by 9 bases, and 13 bases separated the two germline ends. The V gene's germline CDR1 is SGHAT and CDR2 FQNNGV. The sequencing input was peripheral blood mononuclear cells. This chain uses TRBV11-2 with TRBJ2-2; TRBD1 might be the D (5 bases). This receptor was obtained from a person between 18 and 70 years old in good health. The CDR3 spells CASSPSQGWELFF. The covered CDR3 bases are TGTGCCAGCAGCCCAAGCCAGGGTTGGGAG.